Each of the 19 T cell receptor beta chains below was sequenced from the same sample in a study of cytomegalovirus exposure and HLA in healthy donors (dated by TCRdb to about 2017). Libraries were prepared through the immunoSEQ multiplex PCR assay. A mixture of 60 forward primers for TCR Vbeta segments and 13 reverse primers for TCR Jbeta segments was used in the multiplex PCR. In TCRdb, the immuneACCESS table is reduced to in-frame sequences with V and J assigned. These tables do not hold every clone; where another copy was compared, an unresolved V gene accounts for under half, and the others remain unexplained. The sample table shows about 170,000 clones, and approximately 78% are seen once. In total, the top ten clones hold approximately 0.87% of the sample. The sample consisted of PBMCs. All receptors come from a girl between 2 and 10 years old in good health and CMV-seropositive.

The chain joins TRBV29-1 to TRBJ2-2; 7 bases fit TRBD2. J gave up 6 bases and V 6 bases, and 4 bases lay outside the gene matches. The germline V gene encodes CDR1 SQVTM and CDR2 ANQGSEA. This CDR3 has 12 residues. CDR3 region: CSVLSGAGELFF. Written as DNA, the CDR3 is TGCAGCGTCCTAAGCGGGGCCGGGGAGCTGTTTTTT.

The chain is built from TRBV5-3 and TRBJ1-3; D unresolved. TRBV5-3 is marked as an open reading frame, function uncertain. V was cut by 1 base and J by 0 bases, with 14 bases left in between. This CDR3 spans 17 amino acids. The CDR3 loop is CARSLFPGKGSGNTIYF. The CDR3 nucleotides read TGTGCCAGAAGCTTGTTCCCGGGAAAGGGCTCTGGAAACACCATATATTTT.

The J gene is TRBJ1-5, the V gene TRBV5-8; TRBD1 matches 8 bases. Germline assignment: CDR1 SGHTS and CDR2 YDEGEE. V gave up 5 bases and J gave up 9 bases; unmatched junction bases: 10. The CDR3 extends over 14 amino acids. The CDR3 region has the DNA TGTGCCAGCAGGGGGGTGGCAGGGGGCTTGCCCCAGCATTTT. This encodes CASRGVAGGLPQHF. Full variable domain (rest looked up from reference TRBV5-8 and TRBJ1-5): EAGVTQSPTHLIKTRGQQATLRCSPISGHTSVYWYQQALGLGLQFLLWYDEGEERNRGNFPPRFSGRQFPNYSSELNVNALELEDSALYLCASRGVAGGLPQHFGDGTRLSIL.

The genes are TRBV9 and TRBJ2-1; 8 bases fit TRBD2. V was pared by 6 bases and J by 0 bases, with 5 bases of the junction left unmatched. CDR1 and CDR2 from the germline V gene are SGDLS and YYNGEE. The CDR3 has 15 amino acids. DNA of the CDR3: TGTGCCAGCACCCAAAGCGGGAGCTCCTACAATGAGCAGTTCTTC. Its translation: CASTQSGSSYNEQFF.

In DNA, the CDR3 is TGTGCCAGCTCACCGAGGGCGTTGGAGACCCAGTACTTC. Its protein is CASSPRALETQYF. The chain uses TRBV18 and TRBJ2-5; possible D gene TRBD2, 5 bases. With 3 bases removed from V and 5 bases from J, the gap between germline ends came to 10 bases. The germline gives CDR1 KGHSH, CDR2 LQKENI. The CDR3 spans 13 residues. The full variable domain, rest sourced from reference TRBV18 and TRBJ2-5, is NAGVMQNPRHLVRRRGQEARLRCSPMKGHSHVYWYRQLPEEGLKFMVYLQKENIIDESGMPKERFSAEFPKEGPSILRIQQVVRGDSAAYFCASSPRALETQYFGPGTRLLVL.

The CDR3 nucleotides are TGTGCCAGCAGTGTCTTGAACACTGAAGCTTTCTTT. This gives the protein CASSVLNTEAFF. The V and J genes are TRBV6-1 and TRBJ1-1, with unresolved D. The V gene lost 4 bases and the J gene lost 0 bases, with 3 bases spanning the gap. Looked up from germline, CDR1 is MNHNS and CDR2 is SASEGT. This CDR3 is built from 12 residues.

This clone was counted a single time. This chain joins TRBV11-2 and TRBJ2-1; tentatively, D is TRBD1 (5 bases). CDR3 length equals 14 residues. Per germline, CDR1 SGHAT and CDR2 FQNNGV. V was pared by 4 bases and J by 5 bases, with 12 bases between. The CDR3, as DNA: TGTGCCAGCAGCTCGACAGTCCTTAACAATGAGCAGTTCTTC. It is translated as CASSSTVLNNEQFF.

The chain joins TRBV6-5 to TRBJ2-7; 8 bases are shared with TRBD2. The V segment lost 4 bases and the J segment 0 bases; nucleotides outside the gene matches: 8. The CDR3 is 16 amino acids. The germline CDR1 and CDR2 sequences are MNHEY and SVGAGI. The CDR3 sequence is CASSFSLTSGSYEQYF. In DNA, the CDR3 is TGTGCCAGCAGTTTTTCCCTTACTAGCGGCTCCTACGAGCAGTACTTC.

The chain recombines TRBV15 with TRBJ2-7; a weak D match, TRBD1 (6 bases). CDR1 and CDR2 from the germline V gene are LNHNV and YYDKDF (reference sequence). This CDR3 is built from 14 residues. Trimming shortened V by 0 bases and J by 12 bases, and 18 bases separated the two germline ends. The CDR3 loop is CATSRDETGPRWYF. The DNA for the CDR3 is TGTGCCACCAGCAGAGATGAGACAGGCCCTAGGTGGTACTTC.

The V call is TRBV2, the J call TRBJ2-3; TRBD2 matches at 10 bases. The CDR3 covers 17 residues. Losses at the gene ends were 1 base for V and 0 bases for J; bases not matched to a gene: 4. The V gene's germline CDR1 is SNHLY and CDR2 FYNNEI. The chain's CDR3 is CASSEGASGRSTDTQYF. The DNA for the CDR3 is TGTGCCAGCAGTGAAGGGGCTAGCGGGAGAAGCACAGATACGCAGTATTTT. The full variable domain, completed using reference TRBV2 and TRBJ2-3, is EPEVTQTPSHQVTQMGQEVILRCVPISNHLYFYWYRQILGQKVEFLVSFYNNEISEKSEIFDDQFSVERPDGSNFTLKIRSTKLEDSAMYFCASSEGASGRSTDTQYFGPGTRLTVL.

The J gene is TRBJ1-5, the V gene TRBV6-6, with a tentative D call TRBD1 (5 bases). The CDR3 totals 13 residues. The V end lost 6 bases, the J end lost 5 bases, and 11 bases lay between the germline ends. The germline V gene encodes CDR1 MNHNY and CDR2 SVGAGI (reference sequence). CDR3 nucleotide sequence: TGTGCCAGCAGCGACAGCGGGTATCAGCCCCAGCATTTT. It specifies CASSDSGYQPQHF.

V gene TRBV5-1 combines with J gene TRBJ2-3, with D possibly being TRBD1 (6 bases). Looked up from germline, CDR1 is SGHRS and CDR2 is YFSETQ. Deletions cut 1 base from V and 4 bases from J, with 13 bases between. The CDR3 sequence is 15 residues long. The DNA of the CDR3 is TGCGCCAGCAGCTTGAGGGGGAAGGCAGCAGATACGCAGTATTTT. Protein: CASSLRGKAADTQYF. Variable domain in full (rest from reference TRBV5-1 and TRBJ2-3): KAGVTQTPRYLIKTRGQQVTLSCSPISGHRSVSWYQQTPGQGLQFLFEYFSETQRNKGNFPGRFSGRQFSNSRSEMNVSTLELGDSALYLCASSLRGKAADTQYFGPGTRLTVL.

This clone was observed a few times. The CDR3: CASSAGGGRANVLTF. The CDR3 region has the DNA TGTGCCAGTAGTGCTGGTGGGGGGAGGGCCAACGTCCTGACTTTC. The chain couples TRBV19 to TRBJ2-6; the D gene is possibly TRBD2 (6 bases). With 5 bases removed from V and 5 bases from J, the gap between germline ends came to 13 bases. The CDR3 loop spans 15 amino acids. Looked up from germline, CDR1 is LNHDA and CDR2 is SQIVND (reference sequence).

The chain recombines TRBV2 with TRBJ2-2; D is perhaps TRBD1 (6 bases). CDR1 is SNHLY and CDR2 is FYNNEI in the germline V gene. The CDR3 covers 16 residues. V lost 6 bases to trimming and J lost 3 bases, with 17 bases between them. The CDR3 nucleotides are TGTGCCAGCAGGAGAAACAGGGTCTTCGACACCGGGGAGCTGTTTTTT. Residues: CASRRNRVFDTGELFF.

V usage is TRBV15 and J usage is TRBJ1-1, with a possible D match to TRBD1 (5 bases). The CDR3 length is 15 residues. Per the germline V gene, CDR1 is LNHNV and CDR2 is YYDKDF (reference sequence). Deletions cut 6 bases from V and 3 bases from J, with 17 bases between. The CDR3 here is CATSLGGGGDTEAFF. The CDR3, as DNA: TGTGCCACCAGTTTGGGGGGAGGAGGGGACACTGAAGCTTTCTTT.

The DNA of the CDR3 is TGTGCCAGCAGTCGCCAGGGGAGTGTTGGAAACACCATATATTTT. This codes for CASSRQGSVGNTIYF. V gene TRBV2 combines with J gene TRBJ1-3; D is perhaps TRBD1 (6 bases). The germline V and J ends were trimmed by 5 bases and 3 bases, with 14 bases remaining between them. The CDR3 totals 15 residues. Germline V lookup: CDR1 SNHLY, CDR2 FYNNEI.

The chain joins TRBV30 to TRBJ2-5, with TRBD2 identical over 10 bases. The CDR3 has 14 residues. Germline trimming cut 1 base from V and 3 bases from J; bases unmatched to any gene: 2. The germline gives CDR1 GTSNPN, CDR2 SVGIG (reference sequence). CDR3 coding DNA: TGTGCCTGGAGTGGGACTAGCGGAAAAGAGACCCAGTACTTC. Protein product: CAWSGTSGKETQYF. Filled out from reference TRBV30 and TRBJ2-5, the complete variable domain reads SQTIHQWPATLVQPVGSPLSLECTVEGTSNPNLYWYRQAAGRGLQLLFYSVGIGQISSEVPQNLSASRPQDRQFILSSKKLLLSDSGFYLCAWSGTSGKETQYFGPGTRLLVL.

In this sample, this clone turned up once. This chain uses TRBV6-8 with TRBJ2-7; 11 positions match TRBD1. The J segment lost 5 bases and the V segment lost 6 bases, leaving 6 bases of the junction unmatched. The CDR3 loop spans 14 amino acids. CDR1 MNHGY and CDR2 SAAAGT come from the germline V gene. CDR3 sequence: CASSRRDRGDEQYF. The CDR3 DNA reads as TGTGCCAGCAGCCGTAGGGACAGGGGGGACGAGCAGTACTTC.

V is TRBV28 and J is TRBJ2-2; 10 bases are shared with TRBD2. The J segment lost 0 bases and the V segment lost 8 bases, leaving 9 bases of the junction unmatched. Germline V CDR1 and CDR2: MDHEN, SYDVKM. CDR3 length: 17 residues. The CDR3 sequence: CASGIPGLAANTGELFF. The DNA of the CDR3 is TGTGCCAGCGGAATACCCGGACTAGCGGCGAACACCGGGGAGCTGTTTTTT.